This TCR beta chain appears in the sequencing data of a study of blood T cell repertoires in COVID-19. In the study overall: Collection of acute and convalescent COVID-19 samples took place in the United States, Italy and Spain. T cells, B-cell-depleted T cells, or PBMCs provided the cDNA or gDNA that served as material.

Authors' analysis steps: Estimated nucleated cell counts came from reference gene primer amplification. The repertoire was sequenced with immunoSEQ multiplex PCR; TCRdb's copy has only in-frame clones and lacks some. The V and J calls and clone size were taken over from that table, and D and trimming were inferred from the DNA. The sample holds about 81,000 clones, roughly 95% seen once. The germline CDR1 and CDR2 sequences are KGHSH and LQKENI. The V and J ends lost 2 bases and 1 base respectively, with 9 bases between them. This CDR3 is built from 15 residues. The receptor was derived from a human donor with active COVID-19. The donor label of this sample is uncertain. Sample: peripheral blood. This chain connects TRBV18 to TRBJ1-5; D is unresolved. The CDR3 region has the DNA TGTGCCAGCTCACCAGGGCCGGTCAGCAATCAGCCCCAGCATTTT. Translating gives CASSPGPVSNQPQHF.